This passage covers 19 T cell receptor beta chains from one sample sequenced in a study of T cells in Graves' hyperthyroidism and ophthalmopathy (dated by TCRdb to about 2019). Libraries were built with multiplex PCR. The sequencer was an Illumina HiSeq 2000. Amplification of TCR beta CDR3 regions was carried out from RNA transcripts. The first round of RT-PCR for the TCR CDR3 was performed with the HTBI primer set and the Qiagen OneStep RT-PCR kit. In TCRdb, the public reads were trimmed at Q25 with fastp and aligned with MiXCR, with productive beta chains retained. Each entry is one CDR3 protein sequence, shown with its most common DNA and genes. The sample table contains some 600,000 distinct CDR3 sequences; only one count was recorded for around 13% of them. The ten largest clones represent under 7% of the sample. Sample: blood. Receptor source: a woman aged 30 to 39 with Graves' hyperthyroidism that later progressed to Graves' ophthalmopathy.

There are many counts of this clonotype. This chain uses TRBV28 with TRBJ2-7; unclear D gene. The CDR3 is made up of 14 amino acids. V gave up 5 bases and J gave up 0 bases, with 11 bases separating them. CDR1 MDHEN and CDR2 SYDVKM come from the germline V gene. CDR3 region: CASSPRLLSYEQYF. CDR3 bases: TGTGCCAGCAGTCCAAGACTCCTCTCCTACGAGCAGTACTTC.

This clonotype was detected many times. The V and J genes are TRBV28 and TRBJ2-5, with TRBD2 matching over 8 bases. Germline V gene sequence: CDR1 MDHEN, CDR2 SYDVKM. V lost 7 bases and J lost 2; bases outside the gene matches: 9. The CDR3 length is 15 residues. The CDR3 sequence: CASTKAGARQETQYF. CDR3 DNA: TGTGCCAGCACCAAAGCGGGGGCGCGACAAGAGACCCAGTACTTC.

This clonotype has a count of ten or more. The chain employs TRBV12-3 or TRBV12-4 and TRBJ1-3; 10 bases align to TRBD1. This CDR3 spans 20 amino acids. Unmatched junction bases numbered 18, after V lost 7 bases and J lost 0 bases. The CDR3 DNA reads TGTGCCAGCACCTCACTCGCCGGGACAGGGGCTCCGAGCTCTGGAAACACCATATATTTT. Its protein is CASTSLAGTGAPSSGNTIYF.

V is TRBV12-5 and J is TRBJ2-1, with 9 nucleotides matching TRBD2. Per the germline V gene, CDR1 is LGHNT and CDR2 is FRNRAP. The CDR3 runs 17 residues. V lost 5 bases and J lost 5; bases outside the gene matches: 13. The CDR3 spells CASGLIISGSMNNEQFF. The CDR3 DNA is TGTGCTAGTGGTCTCATAATTAGCGGGAGTATGAACAATGAGCAGTTCTTC.

This clonotype was observed many times. J is TRBJ1-2 and V is TRBV10-3; weak D call: TRBD1 (5 bases). Trimming took 0 bases from V and 4 from J, leaving 15 bases between them. The CDR3 is made up of 16 amino acids. Germline V gene data show CDR1 as ENHRY and CDR2 as SYGVKD. The CDR3, as DNA: TGTGCCATCAGTGAGTCTACGGGCGGGGGTTCCTATGGCTACACCTTC. Its protein product is CAISESTGGGSYGYTF.

This clonotype was recorded at least ten times. The chain recombines TRBV24-1 with TRBJ2-1; TRBD1 matches 7 bases. The J segment lost 1 base and the V segment lost 6 bases, leaving 5 bases of the junction unmatched. This CDR3 is built from 15 residues. From germline, CDR1 is KGHDR and CDR2 SFDVKD. DNA of the CDR3: TGTGCCACCAGTCGACAGGGAAATTCCTACAATGAGCAGTTCTTC. This codes for CATSRQGNSYNEQFF.

This clonotype was picked up many times. V gene TRBV12-3 or TRBV12-4 combines with J gene TRBJ2-5, with a weak D call TRBD1 (6 bases). Trimming removed 5 bases at V and 5 bases at J, with 12 bases between. The length of the CDR3 is 13 residues. CDR3 sequence reads: CASSLRGRETQYF. CDR3 nucleotide sequence: TGTGCCAGCAGTCTCAGGGGACGGGAGACCCAGTACTTC.

The sample holds many counts of this clonotype. The rearrangement uses TRBV6-1 and TRBJ1-6; D possibly corresponds to TRBD1 (6 bases). Looked up from germline, CDR1 is MNHNS and CDR2 is SASEGT. The germline V and J ends were trimmed by 5 bases and 8 bases, with 13 bases remaining between them. This CDR3 comprises 14 residues. As DNA, the CDR3 is TGTGCCAGCAGTTTACAGGAGGGGGATTCACCCCTCCACTTT. Translated: CASSLQEGDSPLHF.

This clonotype was picked up many times. The genes are TRBV28 and TRBJ1-4; D is perhaps TRBD1 (5 bases). Germline assignment: CDR1 MDHEN and CDR2 SYDVKM. The CDR3 runs to 15 residues. The germline V and J ends were trimmed by 6 bases and 7 bases, with 18 bases remaining between them. DNA of the CDR3: TGTGCCAGCAGCTCTTCCGGGACGGACTTTGAAAAACTGTTTTTT. This codes for CASSSSGTDFEKLFF.

This clonotype was detected many times. The rearrangement links TRBV2 to TRBJ2-3; D is uncertain. Trimming pared 8 bases from V and 4 bases from J, leaving 10 bases between. The germline V gene encodes CDR1 SNHLY and CDR2 FYNNEI. The length of the CDR3 is 12 residues. The CDR3 reads CASQKVSDTQYF. The DNA of the CDR3 is TGTGCCAGCCAGAAGGTTTCAGATACGCAGTATTTT.

This chain joins TRBV6-1 and TRBJ2-1; 7 nucleotides match TRBD1. CDR3 length: 16 amino acids. Per the germline V gene, CDR1 is MNHNS and CDR2 is SASEGT. With 5 bases clipped from V and 0 bases from J, the junction kept 7 bases outside the gene matches. This CDR3 is CASSSRDRSSYNEQFF. In DNA, the CDR3 is TGTGCCAGCAGTTCCCGGGACAGAAGCTCCTACAATGAGCAGTTCTTC.

The rearrangement links TRBV6-2 or TRBV6-3 to TRBJ1-4; TRBD1 matches at 7 bases. This CDR3 has 15 amino acids. J was trimmed by 3 bases and V by 5 bases; bases with no gene match: 6. Germline CDR1 reads MNHEY; CDR2 reads SVGEGT. CDR3 residues: CASSRDRSSNEKLFF. CDR3 nucleotide sequence: TGTGCCAGCAGTCGGGACAGAAGTTCTAATGAAAAACTGTTTTTT.

This clonotype was observed many times. The chain has TRBV19 and TRBJ2-1; 7 bases are shared with TRBD1. The CDR3 runs 13 residues. V shed 6 bases, J shed 12 bases, and the junction held 11 bases outside the gene matches. Germline CDR1 LNHDA, CDR2 SQIVND (reference sequence). CDR3 nucleotides: TGTGCCAGTAGCCTCGACAGGGAAATAGGGCAGTTCTTC. Encoded protein: CASSLDREIGQFF.

Ten or more counts support this clonotype. This chain links TRBV15 with TRBJ2-7; 8 bases align to TRBD1. From germline, CDR1 is LNHNV and CDR2 YYDKDF (reference sequence). The CDR3 spans 13 residues. V was pared by 2 bases and J by 5 bases, with 2 bases of the junction left unmatched. The CDR3 spells CATSRQTGDEQYF. The CDR3 nucleotides read TGTGCCACCAGCAGACAGACAGGGGACGAGCAGTACTTC.

The chain carries TRBV12-3 or TRBV12-4 and TRBJ1-4; the D is unclear. Trimming shortened V by 3 bases and J by 3 bases, and 8 bases separated the two germline ends. CDR3 length: 14 amino acids. DNA of the CDR3: TGTGCCAGCAGTTTTTACAGAGCTAATGAAAAACTGTTTTTT. Translated, it gives CASSFYRANEKLFF.

This clonotype was detected only a few times. This chain joins TRBV4-1 and TRBJ1-2; D ambiguous. The V and J ends lost 4 bases and 4 bases respectively, with 19 bases between them. Germline V lookup: CDR1 MGHRA, CDR2 YSYEKL. There are 16 residues in the CDR3. DNA of the CDR3: TGCGCCAGCAGCCGAGGATTAACGTACAGTACCTATGGCTACACCTTC. It is translated as CASSRGLTYSTYGYTF.

This clonotype appeared many times. The chain has TRBV20-1 and TRBJ1-5, with a tentative D call TRBD1 (5 bases). CDR1 and CDR2 from the germline V gene are DFQATT and SNEGSKA (reference sequence). The CDR3 consists of 9 residues. Trimming took 7 bases from V and 7 from J, leaving 5 bases between them. The CDR3 DNA reads as TGCAGTGGGGGGCAGCCCCAGCATTTT. It specifies CSGGQPQHF.

This clonotype was detected ten times or more. The chain links TRBV29-1 to TRBJ2-7; D is undetermined. V was clipped by 1 base and J by 0 bases, with 4 bases between them. The germline V gene encodes CDR1 SQVTM and CDR2 ANQGSEA. This CDR3 has 12 amino acids. CDR3 protein: CSVEGDSYEQYF. CDR3 DNA: TGCAGCGTTGAAGGGGACTCCTACGAGCAGTACTTC.

V and J are TRBV11-2 and TRBJ2-1, with a possible D match to TRBD2 (6 bases). CDR1 and CDR2 (germline): SGHAT, FQNNGV. V shed 6 bases and J shed 3 bases, with 24 bases lying between them. CDR3 length equals 18 residues. The CDR3: CASRMAASVRKHYNEQFF. Here the CDR3 DNA reads TGTGCCAGCAGGATGGCGGCTAGCGTGAGGAAGCACTACAATGAGCAGTTCTTC. Full variable domain (outside the CDR3, taken from reference TRBV11-2 and TRBJ2-1): EAGVAQSPRYKIIEKRQSVAFWCNPISGHATLYWYQQILGQGPKLLIQFQNNGVVDDSQLPKDRFSAERLKGVDSTLKIQPAKLEDSAVYLCASRMAASVRKHYNEQFFGPGTRLTVL.